The next 27 T cell receptor beta chains were all read from a single sample in a study of blood T cell repertoires in COVID-19. Repertoires were generated with immunoSEQ multiplex PCR, while TCRdb's copy carries only in-frame clones and drops some. The sample records tens of thousands of clones, 65% to 90% being singletons. The sequenced sample was peripheral blood. Receptor source: a man aged 50 to 59 with COVID-19, enrolled during active disease.

This clone was found once. The genes are TRBV15 and TRBJ2-1; D is unclear. This CDR3 is built from 13 residues. Trimming pared 1 base from V and 6 bases from J, leaving 7 bases between. The germline gives CDR1 LNHNV, CDR2 YYDKDF (reference sequence). The CDR3 is CATSRGRGNEQFF. CDR3 nucleotides: TGTGCCACCAGCAGAGGAAGAGGCAATGAGCAGTTCTTC.

The chain employs TRBV7-9 and TRBJ2-7; D is perhaps TRBD2 (5 bases). Germline-derived CDR1 and CDR2 are SEHNR and FQNEAQ (reference sequence). The V end lost 4 bases, the J end lost 0 bases, and 13 bases lay between the germline ends. CDR3 length: 15 residues. The CDR3 DNA follows: TGTGCCAGCAGCTCAGGACGGGAAGTCTCCTACGAGCAGTACTTC. This sequence encodes CASSSGREVSYEQYF.

V is TRBV30 and J is TRBJ2-1, with D perhaps matching TRBD1 (5 bases). The CDR3 consists of 14 residues. Germline CDR1 reads GTSNPN; CDR2 reads SVGIG (reference sequence). Trimming pared 4 bases from V and 1 base from J, leaving 11 bases between. The CDR3: CAWIRGRSYNEQFF. The CDR3 DNA sequence: TGTGCCTGGATTAGGGGCCGGTCCTACAATGAGCAGTTCTTC.

This rearrangement joins TRBV28 to TRBJ2-5, with D perhaps matching TRBD2 (5 bases). Germline V gives CDR1 MDHEN, CDR2 SYDVKM. There are 15 residues in the CDR3. V lost 4 bases and J lost 2, with 14 bases in between. CDR3 bases: TGTGCCAGCAGTTCCCTGCGGAGGTTTCAAGAGACCCAGTACTTC. Translating gives CASSSLRRFQETQYF.

The chain links TRBV19 to TRBJ1-6, with 8 bases that match TRBD1. The V and J ends lost 8 bases and 7 bases, in that order; junction bases with no gene match: 13. CDR3 length: 16 residues. Germline V gene data show CDR1 as LNHDA and CDR2 as SQIVND (reference sequence). The DNA for the CDR3 is TGTGCCAGTTCCATGTCCGGACAGGGTAGGAATTCACCCCTCCACTTT. Translation: CASSMSGQGRNSPLHF.

The V and J genes are TRBV9 and TRBJ2-1, with 15 positions matching TRBD2. This CDR3 has 17 amino acids. The V gene's germline CDR1 is SGDLS and CDR2 YYNGEE. With V trimmed by 0 bases and J by 6 bases, 4 bases remained unmatched. The CDR3 sequence: CASSVAGLAGGGNEQFF. The CDR3 DNA is TGTGCCAGCAGCGTAGCAGGACTAGCGGGAGGGGGCAATGAGCAGTTCTTC.

This rearrangement joins TRBV5-1 to TRBJ2-7; 8 bases match TRBD2. Germline trimming cut 4 bases from V and 3 bases from J; bases unmatched to any gene: 18. Germline loops: CDR1 SGHRS, CDR2 YFSETQ. The length of the CDR3 is 18 residues. The CDR3 DNA reads as TGCGCCAGCAGCCGGACACTACCACAGCGGGAGTACTACTACGAGCAGTACTTC. Encoded protein: CASSRTLPQREYYYEQYF. Full variable domain (outside the CDR3, taken from reference TRBV5-1 and TRBJ2-7): KAGVTQTPRYLIKTRGQQVTLSCSPISGHRSVSWYQQTPGQGLQFLFEYFSETQRNKGNFPGRFSGRQFSNSRSEMNVSTLELGDSALYLCASSRTLPQREYYYEQYFGPGTRLTVT.

The chain carries TRBV3-1 (or the pseudogene TRBV3-2) and TRBJ2-3; 9 bases agree with TRBD2. Germline lookup yields CDR1 LGHDT and CDR2 YNNKEL (reference sequence). The trim removed 4 bases at V and 6 bases at J, leaving 11 bases unmatched. The length of the CDR3 is 16 residues. The CDR3 bases are TGTGCCAGCAGCCCTAGTAGCGGGAGCAGGTTGGATACGCAGTATTTT. Its translation: CASSPSSGSRLDTQYF.

This clone was picked up a small number of times. V is TRBV7-8 and J is TRBJ1-1, with D uncertain. Germline CDR1 is SGHVS and CDR2 is FQNEAQ. This CDR3 region has 13 residues. Trimming left V 4 bases short and J 0 bases short, with 6 bases between. The CDR3 bases are TGTGCCAGCAGCTCGGGTATGAACACTGAAGCTTTCTTT. Encoded protein: CASSSGMNTEAFF.

The V and J genes are TRBV27 and TRBJ1-1; D gene unclear. This CDR3 comprises 15 residues. V lost 4 bases, J lost 6 bases, and 18 bases lay in between. The germline V gene has CDR1 MNHEY and CDR2 SMNVEV (reference sequence). The CDR3 DNA sequence: TGTGCCAGCAGTTCAAGCTGGACGGGAGGTCCTGAAGCTTTCTTT. It codes for CASSSSWTGGPEAFF.

The chain recombines TRBV14 with TRBJ1-1; 11 bases fit TRBD1. This CDR3 region has 16 residues. V dropped 3 bases and J dropped 7; count of bases not matched to a gene: 10. Looked up from germline, CDR1 is SGHDN and CDR2 is FVKESK. CDR3 sequence: CASSQGRTGGRSEAFF. The DNA of the CDR3 is TGTGCCAGCAGCCAGGGGAGGACAGGGGGCAGGAGTGAAGCTTTCTTT.

The gene calls are TRBV10-3 and TRBJ1-1, with D possibly being TRBD1 (6 bases). Trimming took 10 bases from V and 4 from J, leaving 19 bases between them. Germline loops: CDR1 ENHRY, CDR2 SYGVKD. The CDR3 has 14 residues. As DNA, the CDR3 is TGTGCCACCAAGACCCGAACAGGGTTCACTGAAGCTTTCTTT. This sequence encodes CATKTRTGFTEAFF.

This rearrangement joins TRBV6-5 to TRBJ1-6; D is undetermined. Between the trimmed V and J ends, which lost 3 bases and 8 bases, there was a span of 8 bases. The CDR3 has 13 amino acids. CDR1 and CDR2 (germline): MNHEY, SVGAGI. CDR3 protein: CASSYLRDSPLHF. As DNA, the CDR3 is TGTGCCAGCAGTTATTTGCGAGATTCACCCCTCCACTTT.

The chain has TRBV5-6 and TRBJ2-7, with D maybe TRBD1 (6 bases). This CDR3 spans 15 amino acids. CDR1 and CDR2 (germline): SGHDT, YYEEEE. V was trimmed by 1 base and J by 0 bases, leaving 11 bases between them. The CDR3 nucleotides read TGTGCCAGCAGCTTGCTTGACAGGAGCTCCTACGAGCAGTACTTC. Translated, it gives CASSLLDRSSYEQYF. Complete variable domain (other parts from reference TRBV5-6 and TRBJ2-7): DAGVTQSPTHLIKTRGQQVTLRCSPKSGHDTVSWYQQALGQGPQFIFQYYEEEERQRGNFPDRFSGHQFPNYSSELNVNALLLGDSALYLCASSLLDRSSYEQYFGPGTRLTVT.

The chain joins TRBV30 to TRBJ2-3; TRBD1 might be the D (7 bases). The CDR3 is 16 amino acids. Germline-derived CDR1 and CDR2 are GTSNPN and SVGIG (reference sequence). The V gene lost 1 base and the J gene lost 6 bases, with 20 bases spanning the gap. CDR3 residues: CAWSAPRQGLADTQYF. CDR3 nucleotide sequence: TGTGCCTGGAGTGCACCAAGACAGGGTCTAGCGGATACGCAGTATTTT.

The chain recombines TRBV19 with TRBJ2-1; 7 bases fit TRBD1. V gave up 5 bases and J gave up 5 bases; unmatched junction bases: 18. The CDR3 runs to 18 residues. Germline V gene data show CDR1 as LNHDA and CDR2 as SQIVND (reference sequence). In nucleotides, the CDR3 is TGTGCCAGTAGTCCCTCGACAGGGCAAAGCTACCGAAACAATGAGCAGTTCTTC. Protein: CASSPSTGQSYRNNEQFF.

Concerning this clone: An end of the junction does not agree with germline; a read error may underlie this. The chain has TRBV7-7 and TRBJ2-1, with 8 bases aligning to TRBD2. The CDR3 is made up of 16 amino acids. Germline V gene lookup returns CDR1 SSHAT and CDR2 FNYEAQ (reference sequence). In DNA form, the CDR3 reads TGTGCTAGCAGCCCACGACTAGCGCCCTCCTACAATGAGCAGTTCTTC. Protein product: CASSPRLAPSYNEQFF.

The J gene is TRBJ1-1, the V gene TRBV7-9, with 8 bases fitting TRBD1. The CDR3 runs to 12 residues. CDR1 SEHNR and CDR2 FQNEAQ come from the germline V gene (reference sequence). The junction had 4 bases not matched to a gene; V was cut back by 8 bases and J by 5 bases. The DNA for the CDR3 is TGTGCCAGCGATACAGGGGGAACTGAAGCTTTCTTT. The encoded protein is CASDTGGTEAFF.

This clone was detected only once. This sequence joins TRBV7-9 and TRBJ1-4; TRBD1 aligns across 8 bases. Germline lookup yields CDR1 SEHNR and CDR2 FQNEAQ (reference sequence). With V trimmed by 3 bases and J by 7 bases, 10 bases remained unmatched. CDR3 length: 16 amino acids. CDR3 region: CASSFPGQAFSEKLFF. CDR3 sequence (DNA): TGTGCCAGCAGCTTCCCGGGACAGGCATTTAGTGAAAAACTGTTTTTT.

The J gene is TRBJ2-2, the V gene TRBV19, with D tentatively TRBD1 (6 bases). The CDR3 extends over 16 amino acids. Looked up from germline, CDR1 is LNHDA and CDR2 is SQIVND (reference sequence). Trimming took off 3 bases at V and 1 base at J, with 12 bases between the two ends. This chain's CDR3 is CASSIIGTQNTGELFF. DNA for the CDR3: TGTGCCAGTAGTATTATCGGGACACAGAACACCGGGGAGCTGTTTTTT. Filled out from reference TRBV19 and TRBJ2-2, the complete variable domain reads DGGITQSPKYLFRKEGQNVTLSCEQNLNHDAMYWYRQDPGQGLRLIYYSQIVNDFQKGDIAEGYSVSREKKESFPLTVTSAQKNPTAFYLCASSIIGTQNTGELFFGEGSRLTVL.

The rearrangement joins TRBV5-6 to TRBJ1-6; 10 nucleotides line up with TRBD1. Trimming took 4 bases from V and 7 from J; bases not matched to a gene: 2. The CDR3 consists of 14 residues. Germline V gene sequence: CDR1 SGHDT, CDR2 YYEEEE. In DNA, the CDR3 is TGTGCCAGCAGCCTGGGACAGGGGAATTCACCCCTCCACTTT. It yields the protein CASSLGQGNSPLHF.

This clone was picked up one time. The chain links TRBV28 to TRBJ2-3; 8 positions agree with TRBD1. Per the germline V gene, CDR1 is MDHEN and CDR2 is SYDVKM. The CDR3 is made up of 12 amino acids. The V and J ends lost 5 bases and 10 bases, in that order; junction bases with no gene match: 5. The CDR3 DNA sequence: TGTGCCAGCAGTACCCGACAGGGGCCGCAGTATTTT. Its translation: CASSTRQGPQYF.

The chain uses TRBV5-4 and TRBJ2-3; 9 bases are shared with TRBD1. V lost 4 bases, J lost 0 bases, and 9 bases stayed unmatched. The CDR3 sequence is 17 residues long. Germline loops: CDR1 SGHNT, CDR2 YYREEE (reference sequence). The CDR3 nucleotides are TGTGCCAGCAGCCCCGGGACAGGGCTTTCTAGCACAGATACGCAGTATTTT. Translating gives CASSPGTGLSSTDTQYF. The full variable domain, in which reference TRBV5-4 and TRBJ2-3 provide the parts outside the CDR3, is ETGVTQSPTHLIKTRGQQVTLRCSSQSGHNTVSWYQQALGQGPQFIFQYYREEENGRGNFPPRFSGLQFPNYSSELNVNALELDDSALYLCASSPGTGLSSTDTQYFGPGTRLTVL.

The V and J genes are TRBV2 and TRBJ1-2; 10 bases are shared with TRBD1. This CDR3 has 16 residues. After removal of 3 bases from V and 7 bases from J, the junction contained 11 bases not matched to a gene. Germline assignment: CDR1 SNHLY and CDR2 FYNNEI. The CDR3 region is CASSEDRVGTGAGYTF. As DNA, the CDR3 is TGTGCCAGCAGTGAGGATAGGGTCGGGACAGGGGCTGGCTACACCTTC.

V is TRBV5-1 and J is TRBJ1-1, with D unresolved. This CDR3 spans 13 amino acids. The V and J ends lost 5 bases and 5 bases respectively, with 13 bases between them. Germline V gene lookup returns CDR1 SGHRS and CDR2 YFSETQ. CDR3 amino acids: CASRLNSGTEAFF. CDR3 sequence (DNA): TGCGCCAGCAGATTGAACTCAGGAACTGAAGCTTTCTTT. The full variable domain, its missing parts supplied by reference TRBV5-1 and TRBJ1-1, is KAGVTQTPRYLIKTRGQQVTLSCSPISGHRSVSWYQQTPGQGLQFLFEYFSETQRNKGNFPGRFSGRQFSNSRSEMNVSTLELGDSALYLCASRLNSGTEAFFGQGTRLTVV.

The J gene is TRBJ2-3, the V gene TRBV3-1 (or the pseudogene TRBV3-2); no definite D call. The germline CDR1 and CDR2 sequences are LGHDT and YNNKEL (reference sequence). This CDR3 spans 12 amino acids. V was clipped by 4 bases and J by 3 bases, with 5 bases between them. CDR3 nucleotides: TGTGCCAGCAGCCTCCATACAGATACGCAGTATTTT. Translating gives CASSLHTDTQYF.

The chain carries TRBV5-4 and TRBJ2-7; TRBD2 aligns across 12 bases. V lost 2 bases, J lost 6 bases, and 15 bases stayed unmatched. The CDR3 totals 18 residues. Germline V gives CDR1 SGHNT, CDR2 YYREEE (reference sequence). CDR3 sequence: CASSFTPSGRAANTEQYF. The CDR3 nucleotides read TGTGCCAGCAGCTTTACCCCTAGCGGGAGGGCCGCAAACACCGAGCAGTACTTC.